This T cell receptor beta chain was identified during a study of prognosis after radiotherapy for stage I lung cancer. About the study: A biologically effective dose of at least 100 Gy came via 3-5 SBRT fractions.

Researchers used two-round multiplex PCR to amplify TCR beta CDR3 starting from genomic DNA. The use of primers specific to each TRBV and TRBJ gene characterized first-round PCR. From the multiplex PCR reads, TCRdb called clonotypes with MiXCR, one entry per CDR3 protein. The sample records tens of thousands of distinct CDR3 sequences, around two fifths being singletons. Unmatched junction bases numbered 1, after V lost 2 bases and J lost 7 bases. Germline V gives CDR1 KGHSH, CDR2 LQKENI. This CDR3 contains 13 residues. This clonotype was found many times. Sequenced material: PBMCs, taken before or after stereotactic body radiation therapy (not recorded which). The clonotype was recovered from a donor over 45 with non-small cell lung cancer. This rearrangement joins TRBV18 to TRBJ2-1; TRBD2 aligns across 8 bases. CDR3 coding DNA: TGTGCCAGCTCACCAAGCGGGGGTAATGAGCAGTTCTTC. Protein: CASSPSGGNEQFF.